A single sample gave rise to the 28 T cell receptor beta chains below, sequenced in a study of blood T cell repertoires in COVID-19. Sequencing was performed with immunoSEQ multiplex PCR; in TCRdb, only in-frame clones are kept and a portion is missing. The profile covers approximately 200,000 clones, with 80% to 85% appearing a single time and roughly 2.4% taken by the ten largest. The sequencing sample was made of peripheral blood. These TCRs come from a woman aged 55-69 years with acute or convalescent COVID-19.

This clone showed up many times. The rearrangement links TRBV5-1 to TRBJ2-7; 9 nucleotides match TRBD1. Germline lookup yields CDR1 SGHRS and CDR2 YFSETQ. The trim removed 4 bases at V and 7 bases at J, leaving 6 bases unmatched. This CDR3 is built from 13 residues. The CDR3 DNA reads TGCGCCAGCAGCCTTACAGGGGGCGGGGAGCAGTACTTC. Encoded protein: CASSLTGGGEQYF.

The gene calls are TRBV6-5 and TRBJ1-2, with 9 bases fitting TRBD1. The CDR3 spans 13 residues. The J segment lost 4 bases and the V segment lost 6 bases, leaving 3 bases of the junction unmatched. In germline, CDR1 is MNHEY, CDR2 SVGAGI. The CDR3 loop reads CASRGQGLYGYTF. The CDR3 nucleotides are TGTGCCAGCAGGGGACAGGGACTCTATGGCTACACCTTC.

The rearrangement joins TRBV25-1 to TRBJ1-6; 8 bases line up with TRBD1. This CDR3 is 14 amino acids long. The junction had 6 bases not matched to a gene; V was cut back by 7 bases and J by 7 bases. CDR1 is MGHDK and CDR2 is SYGVNS in the germline V gene. CDR3 region: CASTPDRDNSPLHF. The CDR3 nucleotides are TGTGCCAGCACTCCGGACAGGGACAATTCACCCCTCCACTTT.

This rearrangement joins TRBV9 to TRBJ1-1, with D maybe TRBD1 (5 bases). This CDR3 spans 15 amino acids. V gave up 4 bases and J gave up 0 bases, with 13 bases separating them. Germline values: CDR1 SGDLS, CDR2 YYNGEE. The CDR3: CASSLRGNMNTEAFF. The DNA of the CDR3 is TGTGCCAGCAGCCTCCGGGGGAACATGAACACTGAAGCTTTCTTT.

The chain recombines TRBV18 with TRBJ2-6; TRBD1 might be the D (6 bases). CDR1 KGHSH and CDR2 LQKENI come from the germline V gene. V dropped 0 bases and J dropped 3 bases, with 24 bases sitting between them. This CDR3 contains 21 residues. CDR3 amino acids: CASSPPVFDRRTLGGANVLTF. The CDR3 DNA is TGTGCCAGCTCACCACCGGTTTTTGACAGGCGGACTCTAGGTGGGGCCAACGTCCTGACTTTC.

The rearrangement links TRBV3-1 (or the pseudogene TRBV3-2) to TRBJ1-6, with D possibly matching TRBD1 (5 bases). The germline V and J ends were trimmed by 7 bases and 6 bases, with 13 bases remaining between them. Germline assignment: CDR1 LGHDT and CDR2 YNNKEL (reference sequence). The CDR3 totals 14 residues. The CDR3 protein is CASKAGGINSPLHF. As DNA, the CDR3 is TGTGCCAGCAAGGCGGGGGGAATTAATTCACCCCTCCACTTT.

This clone was counted only a few times. The gene calls are TRBV18 and TRBJ2-1; 8 bases map to TRBD2. CDR3 length equals 17 residues. Germline CDR1 is KGHSH and CDR2 is LQKENI. V lost 2 bases and J lost 7; bases outside the gene matches: 13. DNA for the CDR3: TGTGCCAGCTCACCATCGTGGTTAGCGGGGACTATTAATGAGCAGTTCTTC. Amino acids: CASSPSWLAGTINEQFF.

The rearrangement joins TRBV6-5 to TRBJ1-2; D remains ambiguous. Trimming removed 6 bases at V and 4 bases at J, with 15 bases between. CDR3 length: 14 amino acids. From germline, CDR1 is MNHEY and CDR2 SVGAGI. The CDR3 protein is CASRSRPAGYGYTF. Here the CDR3 DNA reads TGTGCCAGCAGGTCCCGCCCCGCGGGCTATGGCTACACCTTC.

The chain joins TRBV9 to TRBJ2-5, with 7 nucleotides matching TRBD2. This CDR3 comprises 14 residues. CDR1 and CDR2 (germline): SGDLS, YYNGEE. The V gene end was trimmed by 4 bases and the J gene end by 5 bases; junction bases not matched to a gene: 8. CDR3 in DNA: TGTGCCAGCAGCCCTCGGGGGAGGGGTGAGACCCAGTACTTC. The encoded protein is CASSPRGRGETQYF.

The chain carries TRBV7-2 and TRBJ1-2, with a tentative D call TRBD1 (5 bases). The CDR3 is 15 residues long. Germline loops: CDR1 SGHTA, CDR2 FQGNSA. Trimming pared 0 bases from V and 2 bases from J, leaving 10 bases between. CDR3 DNA sequence: TGTGCCAGCAGCTTAGCGCAGGGAGGGAACTATGGCTACACCTTC. Translated: CASSLAQGGNYGYTF.

The rearrangement uses TRBV7-2 and TRBJ2-7, with TRBD2 matching over 9 bases. J gave up 4 bases and V 5 bases, and 9 bases lay outside the gene matches. The germline CDR1 and CDR2 sequences are SGHTA and FQGNSA. This CDR3 has 15 residues. The chain's CDR3 is CASSPQGRGGYEQYF. CDR3 sequence (DNA): TGTGCCAGCAGCCCCCAGGGGCGGGGGGGTTACGAGCAGTACTTC. The full variable domain, completed using reference TRBV7-2 and TRBJ2-7, is GAGVSQSPSNKVTEKGKDVELRCDPISGHTALYWYRQSLGQGLEFLIYFQGNSAPDKSGLPSDRFSAERTGGSVSTLTIQRTQQEDSAVYLCASSPQGRGGYEQYFGPGTRLTVT.

The chain joins TRBV19 to TRBJ1-6, with TRBD1 as a possible D gene (6 bases). Trimming removed 4 bases at V and 8 bases at J, with 12 bases between. Germline V CDR1 and CDR2: LNHDA, SQIVND (reference sequence). CDR3 length: 14 amino acids. CDR3 nucleotide sequence: TGTGCCAGTAGTAAGACAGGCGACTATTCACCCCTCCACTTT. Its translation: CASSKTGDYSPLHF.

This clone was observed a handful of times. The rearrangement links TRBV7-6 to TRBJ2-3; 7 bases are a match to TRBD2. This CDR3 spans 15 amino acids. V was clipped by 5 bases and J by 5 bases; unmatched bases: 10. Germline CDR1 is SGHVS and CDR2 is FNYEAQ. In DNA, the CDR3 is TGTGCCAGCAGCCCCAGAGCCGGGGGGAGAGATACGCAGTATTTT. This translates into CASSPRAGGRDTQYF.

This clone was counted only a few times. The V gene is TRBV2, the J gene TRBJ1-2, with D perhaps matching TRBD1 (6 bases). Trimming stripped 8 bases from V and 4 bases from J, with 17 bases between. This CDR3 has 14 amino acids. The V gene's germline CDR1 is SNHLY and CDR2 FYNNEI. The CDR3 DNA is TGTGCCAGCTCAGGGGCTGGAGGTATCTATGGCTACACCTTC. It specifies CASSGAGGIYGYTF.

The chain recombines TRBV30 with TRBJ1-2, with D uncertain. Trimming shortened V by 0 bases and J by 3 bases, and 11 bases separated the two germline ends. Germline V CDR1 and CDR2: GTSNPN, SVGIG (reference sequence). This CDR3 spans 14 amino acids. DNA for the CDR3: TGTGCCTGGAGTGTACGTGGGCGCCACTATGGCTACACCTTC. This gives the protein CAWSVRGRHYGYTF.

The chain links TRBV30 to TRBJ2-5; 7 positions agree with TRBD1. The CDR3 has 12 amino acids. The V segment lost 4 bases and the J segment 4 bases; nucleotides outside the gene matches: 3. Germline V gene data show CDR1 as GTSNPN and CDR2 as SVGIG (reference sequence). The CDR3 coding sequence is TGTGCCTGGAACTCAGGGGGAGAGACCCAGTACTTC. It translates to CAWNSGGETQYF.

This clone appeared once. The rearrangement uses TRBV3-1 (or the pseudogene TRBV3-2) and TRBJ2-3, with 9 bases matching TRBD1. This CDR3 contains 15 residues. Germline V CDR1 and CDR2: LGHDT, YNNKEL (reference sequence). With V trimmed by 0 bases and J by 4 bases, 2 bases remained unmatched. In DNA, the CDR3 is TGTGCCAGCAGCCAAGATACAGGGGGCGCAGATACGCAGTATTTT. The encoded protein is CASSQDTGGADTQYF.

The table lists this clone with a few counts. In nucleotides, the CDR3 is TGTGCCAGCAGCTTAGAAGGAGGGCATACGCAGTATTTT. This translates into CASSLEGGHTQYF. This chain joins TRBV7-9 and TRBJ2-3; the D gene is possibly TRBD2 (6 bases). V was pared by 1 base and J by 7 bases, with 9 bases between. Looked up from germline, CDR1 is SEHNR and CDR2 is FQNEAQ (reference sequence). This CDR3 contains 13 residues. Combining the CDR3 with reference TRBV7-9 and TRBJ2-3 gives the whole variable domain DTGVSQNPRHKITKRGQNVTFRCDPISEHNRLYWYRQTLGQGPEFLTYFQNEAQLEKSRLLSDRFSAERPKGSFSTLEIQRTEQGDSAMYLCASSLEGGHTQYFGPGTRLTVL.

The chain employs TRBV28 and TRBJ1-6; no clear D. V lost 2 bases, J lost 3 bases, and 11 bases lay in between. Germline CDR1 reads MDHEN; CDR2 reads SYDVKM. This CDR3 contains 16 residues. The CDR3 is CASSLRPSGYNSPLHF. In DNA, the CDR3 is TGTGCCAGCAGTTTACGCCCCTCGGGCTATAATTCACCCCTCCACTTT.

This clone was counted a single time. The chain is built from TRBV19 and TRBJ2-1; TRBD2 matches at 7 bases. J was trimmed by 0 bases and V by 3 bases; bases with no gene match: 20. The CDR3 length is 21 residues. Germline V gene data show CDR1 as LNHDA and CDR2 as SQIVND (reference sequence). CDR3 sequence: CASSMLFGGTARGRSYNEQFF. In DNA, the CDR3 is TGTGCCAGTAGTATGCTGTTCGGGGGGACCGCTCGGGGCCGCTCCTACAATGAGCAGTTCTTC. Full variable domain (rest looked up from reference TRBV19 and TRBJ2-1): DGGITQSPKYLFRKEGQNVTLSCEQNLNHDAMYWYRQDPGQGLRLIYYSQIVNDFQKGDIAEGYSVSREKKESFPLTVTSAQKNPTAFYLCASSMLFGGTARGRSYNEQFFGPGTRLTVL.

J is TRBJ2-1 and V is TRBV6-4, with 9 positions matching TRBD1. In germline, CDR1 is MRHNA, CDR2 SNTAGT. V dropped 3 bases and J dropped 9; count of bases not matched to a gene: 6. The CDR3 consists of 14 residues. The CDR3 DNA is TGTGCCAGCAGTGAGGTACAGGGGGCGAGTGAGCAGTTCTTC. Encoded protein: CASSEVQGASEQFF.

The V and J genes are TRBV6-5 and TRBJ1-6; D possibly corresponds to TRBD1 (5 bases). In germline, CDR1 is MNHEY, CDR2 SVGAGI. The CDR3 is made up of 13 amino acids. The V end lost 2 bases, the J end lost 14 bases, and 13 bases lay between the germline ends. The CDR3 region is CASSYAGAGSLHF. CDR3 DNA sequence: TGTGCCAGCAGTTACGCCGGGGCGGGGTCCCTCCACTTT.

The V call is TRBV2, the J call TRBJ1-2, with D perhaps TRBD1 (6 bases). The germline V gene has CDR1 SNHLY and CDR2 FYNNEI. V was shortened by 7 bases and J by 7 bases, with 22 bases between the two germline ends. The CDR3 runs to 15 residues. The CDR3 DNA follows: TGTGCCAGCACTAGCACGGGGGGCACCGGATCTGGCTACACCTTC. It yields the protein CASTSTGGTGSGYTF. Drawing the rest from reference TRBV2 and TRBJ1-2, the complete variable domain is EPEVTQTPSHQVTQMGQEVILRCVPISNHLYFYWYRQILGQKVEFLVSFYNNEISEKSEIFDDQFSVERPDGSNFTLKIRSTKLEDSAMYFCASTSTGGTGSGYTFGSGTRLTVV.

The gene calls are TRBV5-1 and TRBJ2-3, with TRBD2 identical over 10 bases. The CDR3 covers 16 residues. Germline loops: CDR1 SGHRS, CDR2 YFSETQ. J was trimmed by 3 bases and V by 2 bases; bases with no gene match: 6. CDR3 region: CASSFMSGGATDTQYF. CDR3 nucleotides: TGCGCCAGCAGCTTTATGAGCGGGGGGGCAACAGATACGCAGTATTTT.

The chain carries TRBV6-5 and TRBJ1-1; TRBD1 agrees at 7 bases. Germline CDR1 MNHEY, CDR2 SVGAGI. J gave up 0 bases and V 10 bases, and 5 bases lay outside the gene matches. This CDR3 is built from 13 residues. CDR3 protein: CAIIQGVNTEAFF. Written as DNA, the CDR3 is TGTGCCATCATCCAGGGGGTGAACACTGAAGCTTTCTTT.

V and J are TRBV7-9 and TRBJ1-6, with D perhaps matching TRBD1 (5 bases). CDR1 is SEHNR and CDR2 is FQNEAQ in the germline V gene (reference sequence). The germline V and J ends were trimmed by 5 bases and 6 bases, with 11 bases remaining between them. The CDR3 has 14 residues. CDR3 in DNA: TGTGCCAGCAGCCCCCAGGGTACTAATTCACCCCTCCACTTT. Translation gives CASSPQGTNSPLHF.

This clone was observed a handful of times. The chain combines TRBV7-2 with TRBJ2-5; tentative D call: TRBD2 (6 bases). Germline loops: CDR1 SGHTA, CDR2 FQGNSA. With 3 bases removed from V and 2 bases from J, the gap between germline ends came to 19 bases. CDR3 length equals 17 residues. The CDR3 loop reads CASSFSPQRAPQETQYF. The CDR3 coding sequence is TGTGCCAGCAGCTTCTCCCCCCAGCGGGCGCCGCAAGAGACCCAGTACTTC.

This sequence joins TRBV5-1 and TRBJ2-3; 7 bases line up with TRBD2. This CDR3 spans 14 amino acids. V was pared by 4 bases and J by 3 bases, with 5 bases of the junction left unmatched. The germline V gene encodes CDR1 SGHRS and CDR2 YFSETQ. Written as DNA, the CDR3 is TGCGCCAGCAGCCCTGGGGGGGAGACAGATACGCAGTATTTT. Translating it yields CASSPGGETDTQYF.